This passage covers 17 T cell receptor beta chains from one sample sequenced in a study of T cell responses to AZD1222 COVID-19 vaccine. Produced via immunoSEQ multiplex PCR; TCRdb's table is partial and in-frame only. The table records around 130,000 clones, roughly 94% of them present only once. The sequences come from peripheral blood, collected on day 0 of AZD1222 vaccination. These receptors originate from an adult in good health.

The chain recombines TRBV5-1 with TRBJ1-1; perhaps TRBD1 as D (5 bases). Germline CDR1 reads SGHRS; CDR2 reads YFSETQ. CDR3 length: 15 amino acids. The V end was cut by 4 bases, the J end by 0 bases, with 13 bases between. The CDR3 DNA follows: TGCGCCAGCAGCCGAATCGGGGGAATGAACACTGAAGCTTTCTTT. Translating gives CASSRIGGMNTEAFF. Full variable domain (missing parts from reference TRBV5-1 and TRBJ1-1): KAGVTQTPRYLIKTRGQQVTLSCSPISGHRSVSWYQQTPGQGLQFLFEYFSETQRNKGNFPGRFSGRQFSNSRSEMNVSTLELGDSALYLCASSRIGGMNTEAFFGQGTRLTVV.

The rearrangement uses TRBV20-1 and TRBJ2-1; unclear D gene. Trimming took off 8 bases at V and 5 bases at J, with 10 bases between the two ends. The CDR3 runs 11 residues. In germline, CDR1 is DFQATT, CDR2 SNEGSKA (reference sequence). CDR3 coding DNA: TGCAGTTCCGACTTAAACAATGAGCAGTTCTTC. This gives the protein CSSDLNNEQFF.

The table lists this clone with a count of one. In DNA, the CDR3 is TGTGCCAGCTCACTGGGACAGGGGTTATACGAGCAGTACTTC. It yields the protein CASSLGQGLYEQYF. V usage is TRBV18 and J usage is TRBJ2-7; TRBD1 matches 10 bases. Germline assignment: CDR1 KGHSH and CDR2 LQKENI. The CDR3 contains 14 residues. Unmatched junction bases numbered 4, after V lost 4 bases and J lost 4 bases.

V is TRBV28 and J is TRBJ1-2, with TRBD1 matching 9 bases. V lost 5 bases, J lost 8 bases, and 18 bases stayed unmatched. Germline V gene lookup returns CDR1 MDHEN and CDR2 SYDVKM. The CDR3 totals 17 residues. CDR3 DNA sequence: TGTGCCAGCAGTCCCGTCTATCGGACAGGGGTTTGGTGGGGCTACACCTTC. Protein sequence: CASSPVYRTGVWWGYTF.

CDR3 region: CASSLSDSYYGYTF. The CDR3 DNA reads TGTGCCAGCAGCTTGTCGGACAGCTACTATGGCTACACCTTC. The chain links TRBV7-2 to TRBJ1-2; tentatively, D is TRBD1 (6 bases). Germline V gives CDR1 SGHTA, CDR2 FQGNSA. Between the trimmed V and J ends, which lost 3 bases and 3 bases, there was a span of 11 bases. The CDR3 runs to 14 residues. The full variable domain, in which reference TRBV7-2 and TRBJ1-2 provide the parts outside the CDR3, is GAGVSQSPSNKVTEKGKDVELRCDPISGHTALYWYRQSLGQGLEFLIYFQGNSAPDKSGLPSDRFSAERTGGSVSTLTIQRTQQEDSAVYLCASSLSDSYYGYTFGSGTRLTVV.

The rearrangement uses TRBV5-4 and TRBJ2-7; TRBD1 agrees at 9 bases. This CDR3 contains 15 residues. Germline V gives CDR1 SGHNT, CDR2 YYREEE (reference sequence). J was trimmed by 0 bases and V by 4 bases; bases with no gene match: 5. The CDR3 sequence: CASSGRTGDSYEQYF. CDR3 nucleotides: TGTGCCAGCAGCGGAAGGACAGGGGACTCCTACGAGCAGTACTTC.

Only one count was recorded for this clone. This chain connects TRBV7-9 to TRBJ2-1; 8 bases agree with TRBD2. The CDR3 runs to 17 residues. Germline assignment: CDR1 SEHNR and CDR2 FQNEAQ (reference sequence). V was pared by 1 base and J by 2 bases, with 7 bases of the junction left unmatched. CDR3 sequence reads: CASSLELREAPYNEQFF. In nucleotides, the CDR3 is TGTGCCAGCAGCTTAGAATTGCGGGAGGCCCCCTACAATGAGCAGTTCTTC.

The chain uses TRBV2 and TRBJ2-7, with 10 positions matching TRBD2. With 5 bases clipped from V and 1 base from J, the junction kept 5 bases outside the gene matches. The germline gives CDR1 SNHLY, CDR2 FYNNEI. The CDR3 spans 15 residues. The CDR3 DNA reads TGTGCCAGCAGTCCGACTAGCGGGCTTTCCTACGAGCAGTACTTC. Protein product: CASSPTSGLSYEQYF.

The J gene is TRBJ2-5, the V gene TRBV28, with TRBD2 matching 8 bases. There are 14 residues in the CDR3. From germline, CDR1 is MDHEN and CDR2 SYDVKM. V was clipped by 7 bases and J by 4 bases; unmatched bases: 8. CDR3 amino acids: CASTLSGILETQYF. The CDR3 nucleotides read TGTGCCAGCACCCTTAGCGGGATCCTAGAGACCCAGTACTTC.

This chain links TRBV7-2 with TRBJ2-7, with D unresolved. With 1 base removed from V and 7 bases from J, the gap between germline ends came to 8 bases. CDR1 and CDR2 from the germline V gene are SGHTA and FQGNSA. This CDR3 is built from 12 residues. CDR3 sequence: CASSLVLREQYF. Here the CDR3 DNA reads TGTGCCAGCAGCTTAGTTTTAAGGGAGCAGTACTTC.

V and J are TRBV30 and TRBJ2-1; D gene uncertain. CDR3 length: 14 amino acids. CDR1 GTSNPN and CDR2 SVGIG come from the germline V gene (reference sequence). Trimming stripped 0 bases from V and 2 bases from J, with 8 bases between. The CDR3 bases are TGTGCCTGGAGTGTACCTGGACCCTACAATGAGCAGTTCTTC. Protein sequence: CAWSVPGPYNEQFF.

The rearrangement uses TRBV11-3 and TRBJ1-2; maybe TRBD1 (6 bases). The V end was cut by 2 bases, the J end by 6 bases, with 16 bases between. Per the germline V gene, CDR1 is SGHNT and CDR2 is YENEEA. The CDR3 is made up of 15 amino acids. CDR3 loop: CASSLTHRDWNGYTF. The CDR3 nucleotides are TGTGCCAGCAGCTTAACCCACAGGGATTGGAATGGCTACACCTTC.

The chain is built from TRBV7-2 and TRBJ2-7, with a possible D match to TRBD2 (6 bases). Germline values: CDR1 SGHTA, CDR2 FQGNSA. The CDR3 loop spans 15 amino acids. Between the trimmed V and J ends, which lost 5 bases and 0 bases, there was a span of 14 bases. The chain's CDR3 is CASSKDSGSSYEQYF. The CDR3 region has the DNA TGTGCCAGCAGCAAGGACTCCGGGAGCTCCTACGAGCAGTACTTC.

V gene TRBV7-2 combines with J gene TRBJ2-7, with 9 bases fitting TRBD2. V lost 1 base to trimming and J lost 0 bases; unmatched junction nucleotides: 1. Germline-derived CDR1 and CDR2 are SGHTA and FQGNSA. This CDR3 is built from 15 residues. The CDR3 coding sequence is TGTGCCAGCAGCTTAGGGGGACTAGCCTCCTACGAGCAGTACTTC. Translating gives CASSLGGLASYEQYF.

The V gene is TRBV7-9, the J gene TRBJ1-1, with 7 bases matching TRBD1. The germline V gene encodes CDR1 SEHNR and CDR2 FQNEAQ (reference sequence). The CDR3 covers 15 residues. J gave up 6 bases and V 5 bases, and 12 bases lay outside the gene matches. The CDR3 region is CASSPQGGMEAEAFF. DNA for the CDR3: TGTGCCAGCAGCCCCCAGGGGGGAATGGAAGCTGAAGCTTTCTTT.

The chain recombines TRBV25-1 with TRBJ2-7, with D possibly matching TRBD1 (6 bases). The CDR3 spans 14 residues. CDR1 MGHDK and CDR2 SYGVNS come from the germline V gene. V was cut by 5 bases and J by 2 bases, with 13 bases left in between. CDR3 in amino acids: CASSPQGLTYEQYF. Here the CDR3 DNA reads TGTGCCAGCAGTCCACAGGGCCTCACCTACGAGCAGTACTTC.

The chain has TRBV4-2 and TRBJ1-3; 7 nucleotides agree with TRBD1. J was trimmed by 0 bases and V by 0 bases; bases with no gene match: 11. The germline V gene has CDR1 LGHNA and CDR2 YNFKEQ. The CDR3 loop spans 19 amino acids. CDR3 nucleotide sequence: TGTGCCAGCAGCCAAGATAACAGGGGCCCGCAATCCTCTGGAAACACCATATATTTT. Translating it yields CASSQDNRGPQSSGNTIYF.